This T cell receptor (beta chain) was profiled in a study of blood T cells in healthy people across ages. Findings and limits, study-wide: No one knew whether donors had CMV, which possibly confounded expanded clonotype changes. Long-lived and aged donors differed, with more naive CD4+ cells and higher diversity in the long-lived.

Extraction yielded at least 5 micrograms of total RNA per sample. Primers used in a second PCR of about 6 to 12 cycles were a sample-barcoded 5' primer and a J-beta primer mix. TCRdb passed the 5' RACE reads through MiXCR, listing each CDR3 protein once. The sample contains 700,000 to 950,000 distinct CDR3 sequences, more than 45% of which appear only once. This CDR3 is built from 12 residues. The V gene end was trimmed by 5 bases and the J gene end by 1 base; junction bases not matched to a gene: 0. CDR1 is SQVTM and CDR2 is ANQGSEA in the germline V gene. About this clonotype itself: The target antigen is unknown.

The receptor was derived from a young man in good health. V gene TRBV29-1 combines with J gene TRBJ2-7, with 9 nucleotides matching TRBD2. The sequenced sample consisted of blood. In DNA form, the CDR3 reads TGCAGCGTTCTAGCGGGGTCCTACGAGCAGTACTTC. This codes for CSVLAGSYEQYF.